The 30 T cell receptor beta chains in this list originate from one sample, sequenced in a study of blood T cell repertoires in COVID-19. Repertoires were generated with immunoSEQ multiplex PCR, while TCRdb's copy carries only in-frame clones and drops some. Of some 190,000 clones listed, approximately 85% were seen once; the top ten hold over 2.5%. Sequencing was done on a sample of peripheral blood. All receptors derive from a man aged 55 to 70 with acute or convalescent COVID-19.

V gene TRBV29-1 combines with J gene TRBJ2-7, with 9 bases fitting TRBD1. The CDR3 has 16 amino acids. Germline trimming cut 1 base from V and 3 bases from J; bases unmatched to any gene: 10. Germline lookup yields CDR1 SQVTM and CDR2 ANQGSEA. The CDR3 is CSVEGDPGQGFYEQYF. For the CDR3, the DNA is TGCAGCGTTGAAGGGGACCCGGGACAGGGCTTCTACGAGCAGTACTTC.

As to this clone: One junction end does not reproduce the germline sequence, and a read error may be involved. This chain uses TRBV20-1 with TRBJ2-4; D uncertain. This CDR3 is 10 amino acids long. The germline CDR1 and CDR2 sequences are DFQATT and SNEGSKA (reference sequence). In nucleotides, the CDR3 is TGCAGTGCTGGAGATGGCAAGCAGTACTTC. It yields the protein CSAGDGKQYF.

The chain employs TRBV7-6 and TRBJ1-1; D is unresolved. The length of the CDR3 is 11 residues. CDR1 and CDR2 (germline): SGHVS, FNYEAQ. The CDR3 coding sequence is TGTGTGGTTGGGAGGTACACTGAAGCTTTCTTT. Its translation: CVVGRYTEAFF.

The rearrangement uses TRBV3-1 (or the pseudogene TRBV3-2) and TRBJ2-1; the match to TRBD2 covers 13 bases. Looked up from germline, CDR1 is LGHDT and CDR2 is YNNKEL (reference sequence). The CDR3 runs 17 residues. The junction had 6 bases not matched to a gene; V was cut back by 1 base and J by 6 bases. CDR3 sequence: CASSQAPGTSGANEQFF. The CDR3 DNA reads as TGTGCCAGCAGCCAAGCGCCCGGGACTAGCGGGGCCAATGAGCAGTTCTTC.

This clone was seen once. CDR3 loop: CASRTTSGYTDTQYF. Here the CDR3 DNA reads TGTGCCAGCCGTACGACTAGCGGATACACAGATACGCAGTATTTT. The chain employs TRBV6-4 and TRBJ2-3; 9 nucleotides line up with TRBD2. The trim removed 8 bases at V and 2 bases at J, leaving 8 bases unmatched. Germline V gene lookup returns CDR1 MRHNA and CDR2 SNTAGT. This CDR3 comprises 15 residues.

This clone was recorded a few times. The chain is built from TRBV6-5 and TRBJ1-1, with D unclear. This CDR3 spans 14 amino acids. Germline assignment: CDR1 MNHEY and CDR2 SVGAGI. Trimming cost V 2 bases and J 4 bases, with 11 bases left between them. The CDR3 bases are TGTGCCAGCAGTTACCGGAGCTTGGCCACTGAAGCTTTCTTT. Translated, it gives CASSYRSLATEAFF.

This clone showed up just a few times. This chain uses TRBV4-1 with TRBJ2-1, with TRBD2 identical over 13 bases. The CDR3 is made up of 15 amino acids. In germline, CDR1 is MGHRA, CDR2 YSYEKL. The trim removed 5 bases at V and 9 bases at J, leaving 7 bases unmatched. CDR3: CASSYLTSGRREQFF. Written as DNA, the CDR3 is TGCGCCAGCAGCTACCTGACTAGCGGGAGGCGTGAGCAGTTCTTC.

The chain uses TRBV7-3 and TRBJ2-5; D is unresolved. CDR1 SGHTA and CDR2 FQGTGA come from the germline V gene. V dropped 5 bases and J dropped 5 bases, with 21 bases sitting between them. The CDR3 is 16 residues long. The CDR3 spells CASSPDPESVLETQYF. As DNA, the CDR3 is TGTGCCAGCAGCCCCGATCCGGAGTCGGTTCTGGAGACCCAGTACTTC.

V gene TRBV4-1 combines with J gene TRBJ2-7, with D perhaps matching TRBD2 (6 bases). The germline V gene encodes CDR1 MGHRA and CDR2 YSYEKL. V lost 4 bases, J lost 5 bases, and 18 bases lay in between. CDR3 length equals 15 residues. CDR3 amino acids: CASSPAWTKEDEQYF. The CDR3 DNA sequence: TGCGCCAGCAGCCCCGCCTGGACTAAAGAAGACGAGCAGTACTTC.

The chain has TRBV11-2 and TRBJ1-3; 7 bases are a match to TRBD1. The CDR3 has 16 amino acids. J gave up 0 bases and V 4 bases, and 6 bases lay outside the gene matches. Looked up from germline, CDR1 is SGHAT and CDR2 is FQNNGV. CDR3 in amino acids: CASSSDRTISGNTIYF. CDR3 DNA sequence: TGTGCCAGCAGCTCGGACAGGACGATCTCTGGAAACACCATATATTTT.

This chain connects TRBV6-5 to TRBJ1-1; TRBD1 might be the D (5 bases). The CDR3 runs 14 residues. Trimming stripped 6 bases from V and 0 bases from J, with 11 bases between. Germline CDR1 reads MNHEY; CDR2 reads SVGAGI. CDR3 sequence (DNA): TGTGCCAGCAGGGCAGGGACTTTGAACACTGAAGCTTTCTTT. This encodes CASRAGTLNTEAFF.

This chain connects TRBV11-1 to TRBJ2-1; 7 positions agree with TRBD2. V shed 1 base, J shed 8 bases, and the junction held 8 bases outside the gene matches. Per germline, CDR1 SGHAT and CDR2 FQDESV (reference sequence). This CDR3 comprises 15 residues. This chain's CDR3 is CASSLGGGPFYEQFF. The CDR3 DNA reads TGTGCCAGCAGCTTAGGGGGAGGGCCTTTCTATGAGCAGTTCTTC.

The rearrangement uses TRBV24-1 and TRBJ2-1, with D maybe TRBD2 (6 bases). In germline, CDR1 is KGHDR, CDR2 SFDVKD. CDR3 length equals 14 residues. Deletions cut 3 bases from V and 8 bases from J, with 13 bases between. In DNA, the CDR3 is TGTGCCACCAGTGATCCCGCCGGGGGTTATGAGCAGTTCTTC. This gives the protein CATSDPAGGYEQFF.

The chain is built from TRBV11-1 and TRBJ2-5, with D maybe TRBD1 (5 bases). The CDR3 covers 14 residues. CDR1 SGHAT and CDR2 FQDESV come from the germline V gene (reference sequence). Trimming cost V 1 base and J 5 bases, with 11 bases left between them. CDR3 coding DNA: TGTGCCAGCAGCTTAGAGGCAGGGTTTGAGACCCAGTACTTC. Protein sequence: CASSLEAGFETQYF.

This CDR3 reads CASSNSGGTDTQYF. The CDR3 region has the DNA TGTGCCAGTAGTAATAGCGGTGGCACAGATACGCAGTATTTT. V usage is TRBV19 and J usage is TRBJ2-3, with D maybe TRBD2 (6 bases). Germline-derived CDR1 and CDR2 are LNHDA and SQIVND (reference sequence). CDR3 length: 14 residues. V lost 4 bases and J 1 base, leaving 9 bases between the germline ends.

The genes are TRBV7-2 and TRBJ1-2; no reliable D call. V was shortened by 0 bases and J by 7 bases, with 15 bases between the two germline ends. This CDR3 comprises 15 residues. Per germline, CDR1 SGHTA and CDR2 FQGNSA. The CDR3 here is CASSLARGVDSGYTF. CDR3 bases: TGTGCCAGCAGCTTAGCTAGAGGCGTAGACTCTGGCTACACCTTC.

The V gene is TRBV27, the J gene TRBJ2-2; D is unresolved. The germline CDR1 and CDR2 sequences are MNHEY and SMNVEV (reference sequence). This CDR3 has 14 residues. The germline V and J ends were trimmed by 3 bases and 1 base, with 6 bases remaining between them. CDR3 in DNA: TGTGCCAGCAGTTTTAGACAGAACACCGGGGAGCTGTTTTTT. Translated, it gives CASSFRQNTGELFF.

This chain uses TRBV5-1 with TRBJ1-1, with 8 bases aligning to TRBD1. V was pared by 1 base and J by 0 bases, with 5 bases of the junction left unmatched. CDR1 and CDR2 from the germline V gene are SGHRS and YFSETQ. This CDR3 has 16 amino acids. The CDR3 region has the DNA TGCGCCAGCAGCTTGCAGGGGGCAAGCATGAACACTGAAGCTTTCTTT. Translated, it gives CASSLQGASMNTEAFF.

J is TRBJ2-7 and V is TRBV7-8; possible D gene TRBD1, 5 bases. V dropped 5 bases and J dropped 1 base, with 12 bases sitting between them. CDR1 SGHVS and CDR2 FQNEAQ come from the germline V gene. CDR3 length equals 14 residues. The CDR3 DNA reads TGTGCCAGCAGCGAGAGCTCAGGGTCCTACGAGCAGTACTTC. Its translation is CASSESSGSYEQYF.

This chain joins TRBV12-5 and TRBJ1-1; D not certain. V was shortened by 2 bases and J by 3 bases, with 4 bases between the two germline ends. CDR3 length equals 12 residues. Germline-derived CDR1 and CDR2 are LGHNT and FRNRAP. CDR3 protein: CASGLSDTEAFF. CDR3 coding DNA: TGTGCTAGTGGTTTGTCTGACACTGAAGCTTTCTTT.

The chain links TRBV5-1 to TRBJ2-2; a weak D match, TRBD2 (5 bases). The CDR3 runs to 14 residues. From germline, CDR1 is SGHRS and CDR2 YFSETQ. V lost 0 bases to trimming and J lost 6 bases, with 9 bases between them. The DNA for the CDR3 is TGCGCCAGCAGCTTGGCCCTAGCCCCCGGGGAGCTGTTTTTT. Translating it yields CASSLALAPGELFF.

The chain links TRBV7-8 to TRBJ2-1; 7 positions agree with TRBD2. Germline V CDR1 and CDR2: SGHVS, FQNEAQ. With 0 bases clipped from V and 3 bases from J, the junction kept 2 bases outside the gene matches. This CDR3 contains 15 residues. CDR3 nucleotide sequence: TGTGCCAGCAGCTTAGCGGGAGGGCTCTACAATGAGCAGTTCTTC. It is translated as CASSLAGGLYNEQFF. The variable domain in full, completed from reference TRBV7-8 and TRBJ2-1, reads GAGVSQSPRYKVAKRGQDVALRCDPISGHVSLFWYQQALGQGPEFLTYFQNEAQLDKSGLPSDRFFAERPEGSVSTLKIQRTQQEDSAVYLCASSLAGGLYNEQFFGPGTRLTVL.

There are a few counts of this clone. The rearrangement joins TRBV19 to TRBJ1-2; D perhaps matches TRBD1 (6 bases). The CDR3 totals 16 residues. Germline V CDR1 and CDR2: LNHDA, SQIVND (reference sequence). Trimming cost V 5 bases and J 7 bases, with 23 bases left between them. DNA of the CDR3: TGTGCCAGTAGTTCCGGCCGGGGGGCGGTGGTCCTTGGCTACACCTTC. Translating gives CASSSGRGAVVLGYTF. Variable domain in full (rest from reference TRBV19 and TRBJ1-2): DGGITQSPKYLFRKEGQNVTLSCEQNLNHDAMYWYRQDPGQGLRLIYYSQIVNDFQKGDIAEGYSVSREKKESFPLTVTSAQKNPTAFYLCASSSGRGAVVLGYTFGSGTRLTVV.

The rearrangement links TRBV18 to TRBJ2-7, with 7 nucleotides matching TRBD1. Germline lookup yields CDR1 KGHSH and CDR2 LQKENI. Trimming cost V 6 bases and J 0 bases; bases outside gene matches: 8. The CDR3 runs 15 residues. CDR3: CASSPTRDSSYEQYF. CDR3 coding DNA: TGTGCCAGCTCCCCCACCCGGGACAGCTCCTACGAGCAGTACTTC.

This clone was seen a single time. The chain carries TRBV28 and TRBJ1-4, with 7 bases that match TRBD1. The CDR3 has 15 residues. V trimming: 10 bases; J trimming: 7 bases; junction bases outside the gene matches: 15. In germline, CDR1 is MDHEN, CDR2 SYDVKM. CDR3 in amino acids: CATQTLTGLSEKLFF. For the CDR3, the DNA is TGTGCCACCCAGACACTGACAGGGTTGAGTGAAAAACTGTTTTTT.

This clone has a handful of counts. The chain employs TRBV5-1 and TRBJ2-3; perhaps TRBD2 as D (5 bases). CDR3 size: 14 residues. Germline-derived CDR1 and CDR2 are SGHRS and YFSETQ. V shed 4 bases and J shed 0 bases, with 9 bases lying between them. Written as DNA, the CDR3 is TGCGCCAGCAGCGTCAGGACTAGCACAGATACGCAGTATTTT. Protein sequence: CASSVRTSTDTQYF. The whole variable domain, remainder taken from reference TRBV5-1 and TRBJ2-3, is KAGVTQTPRYLIKTRGQQVTLSCSPISGHRSVSWYQQTPGQGLQFLFEYFSETQRNKGNFPGRFSGRQFSNSRSEMNVSTLELGDSALYLCASSVRTSTDTQYFGPGTRLTVL.

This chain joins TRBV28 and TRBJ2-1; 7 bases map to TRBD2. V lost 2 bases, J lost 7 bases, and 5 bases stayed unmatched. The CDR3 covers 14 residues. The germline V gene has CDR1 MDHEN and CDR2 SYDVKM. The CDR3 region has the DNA TGTGCCAGCAGTTTAAACCAGCGGGGAAATGAGCAGTTCTTC. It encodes CASSLNQRGNEQFF. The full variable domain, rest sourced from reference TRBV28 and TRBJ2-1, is DVKVTQSSRYLVKRTGEKVFLECVQDMDHENMFWYRQDPGLGLRLIYFSYDVKMKEKGDIPEGYSVSREKKERFSLILESASTNQTSMYLCASSLNQRGNEQFFGPGTRLTVL.

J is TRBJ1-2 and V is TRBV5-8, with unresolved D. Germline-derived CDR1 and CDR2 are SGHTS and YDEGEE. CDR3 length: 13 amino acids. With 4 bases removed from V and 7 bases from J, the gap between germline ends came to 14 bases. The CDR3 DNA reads TGTGCCAGCAGCATCGGGCTGGAGGGTGGCTACACCTTC. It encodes CASSIGLEGGYTF.

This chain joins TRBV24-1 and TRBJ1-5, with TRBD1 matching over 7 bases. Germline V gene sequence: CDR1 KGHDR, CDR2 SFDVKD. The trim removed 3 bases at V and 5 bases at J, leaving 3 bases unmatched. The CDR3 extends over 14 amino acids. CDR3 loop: CATSDRQGDQPQHF. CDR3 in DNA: TGTGCCACCAGTGATCGGCAGGGGGATCAGCCCCAGCATTTT.

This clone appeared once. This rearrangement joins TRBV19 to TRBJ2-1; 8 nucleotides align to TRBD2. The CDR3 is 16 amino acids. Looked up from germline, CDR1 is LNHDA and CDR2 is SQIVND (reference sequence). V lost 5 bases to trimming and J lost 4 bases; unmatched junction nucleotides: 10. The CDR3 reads CASSPAGRGRYNEQFF. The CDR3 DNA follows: TGTGCCAGTAGTCCCGCGGGTCGCGGGAGGTACAATGAGCAGTTCTTC. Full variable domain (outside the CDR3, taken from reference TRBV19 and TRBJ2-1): DGGITQSPKYLFRKEGQNVTLSCEQNLNHDAMYWYRQDPGQGLRLIYYSQIVNDFQKGDIAEGYSVSREKKESFPLTVTSAQKNPTAFYLCASSPAGRGRYNEQFFGPGTRLTVL.